The source of this TCR beta chain is a study of long-term antiretroviral therapy in people with HIV. Concerning this clone: What it recognizes is unknown.

The study used samples holding about 1-10 million cryopreserved PBMC before DNA extraction. Whole-study results and caveats: On ART adherence, viral resistance or therapy changes, no data were available.

The assay used was immunoSEQ (version v3.0), run at survey level. Profiled with immunoSEQ multiplex PCR; TCRdb holds only in-frame clones, not every one. The sample has around 15,000 clones, about four fifths seen once. V lost 7 bases and J lost 3, with 9 bases in between. The CDR3 has 13 amino acids. Looked up from germline, CDR1 is SGHAT and CDR2 is FQNNGV. The source of this sequence is a man aged 35 to 55 with HIV. V and J are TRBV11-2 and TRBJ1-4; D might be TRBD1 (5 bases). Sequenced here: unsorted PBMCs, sampled just before starting antiretroviral therapy. The CDR3 loop is CASTKGPNEKLFF. As DNA, the CDR3 is TGTGCCAGCACCAAGGGGCCTAATGAAAAACTGTTTTTT.